These 17 T cell receptor beta chains originate from one sample sequenced in a study of blood T cell repertoires in COVID-19. Generated by immunoSEQ multiplex PCR, the TCRdb table keeps only in-frame clones and is missing some. The table shows 350,000 or so clones, with 80% to 90% occurring only once. The specimen sequenced was PBMCs or T cells enriched from blood (not recorded which). All receptors come from a middle-aged woman with acute COVID-19.

The V gene is TRBV20-1, the J gene TRBJ2-5, with D possibly TRBD2 on 6 matching bases. V lost 5 bases to trimming and J lost 3 bases, with 7 bases between them. CDR1 is DFQATT, CDR2 SNEGSKA, per germline (reference sequence). The CDR3 is 11 amino acids. CDR3 in DNA: TGCAGTGCTCGGGGGAAAGAGACCCAGTACTTC. Translated: CSARGKETQYF.

This rearrangement joins TRBV6-2 or TRBV6-3 to TRBJ1-5; maybe TRBD1 (6 bases). The ends were cut back, 0 bases at V and 1 base at J, with 16 bases in the middle. Germline V gives CDR1 MNHEY, CDR2 SVGEGT. CDR3 length: 18 amino acids. CDR3 protein: CASSYSGQNLRSNQPQHF. CDR3 sequence (DNA): TGTGCCAGCAGTTACTCGGGACAAAACCTCCGGAGCAATCAGCCCCAGCATTTT.

The chain combines TRBV19 with TRBJ1-3, with D perhaps matching TRBD1 (6 bases). Trimming left V 6 bases short and J 0 bases short, with 15 bases between. The CDR3 is 16 residues long. Germline V gene sequence: CDR1 LNHDA, CDR2 SQIVND (reference sequence). CDR3 DNA sequence: TGTGCCAGTAGGGAACCACAGGGAGACTCTGGAAACACCATATATTTT. It is translated as CASREPQGDSGNTIYF.

Only one count was recorded for this clone. V usage is TRBV4-2 and J usage is TRBJ2-1; TRBD2 is a possible D gene (6 bases). Germline loops: CDR1 LGHNA, CDR2 YNFKEQ. The ends were cut back, 1 base at V and 0 bases at J, with 16 bases in the middle. The CDR3 length is 18 residues. CDR3 loop: CASSQALGRGSSYNEQFF. DNA for the CDR3: TGTGCCAGCAGCCAAGCTTTAGGGCGGGGCAGCTCCTACAATGAGCAGTTCTTC.

This chain joins TRBV5-1 and TRBJ2-4, with TRBD2 matching 8 bases. With 6 bases clipped from V and 2 bases from J, the junction kept 4 bases outside the gene matches. The CDR3 length is 14 residues. The germline V gene encodes CDR1 SGHRS and CDR2 YFSETQ. The CDR3 DNA sequence: TGCGCCAGCACGCGGGGGGAGACCAAAAACATTCAGTACTTC. This encodes CASTRGETKNIQYF.

This chain joins TRBV7-3 and TRBJ1-5, with a weak D call TRBD1 (6 bases). Trimming removed 5 bases from V and 3 bases from J, with 8 bases in between. The germline gives CDR1 SGHTA, CDR2 FQGTGA. The CDR3 has 13 residues. CDR3 sequence reads: CASSPGVNQPQHF. Written as DNA, the CDR3 is TGTGCCAGCAGCCCAGGGGTCAATCAGCCCCAGCATTTT.

This clone appeared a single time. The chain uses TRBV7-9 and TRBJ1-5; TRBD1 aligns across 7 bases. V gave up 11 bases and J gave up 5 bases; unmatched junction bases: 9. The CDR3 runs to 13 residues. Germline CDR1 reads SEHNR; CDR2 reads FQNEAQ (reference sequence). Here the CDR3 reads CAPREGAYQPQHF. CDR3 in DNA: TGTGCCCCCCGGGAGGGGGCCTATCAGCCCCAGCATTTT. Drawing the rest from reference TRBV7-9 and TRBJ1-5, the complete variable domain is DTGVSQNPRHKITKRGQNVTFRCDPISEHNRLYWYRQTLGQGPEFLTYFQNEAQLEKSRLLSDRFSAERPKGSFSTLEIQRTEQGDSAMYLCAPREGAYQPQHFGDGTRLSIL.

The CDR3 coding sequence is TGTGCCAGCAGCCAGGGACAGAACTATAATTCACCCCTCCACTTT. Translating it yields CASSQGQNYNSPLHF. V gene TRBV3-1 (or the pseudogene TRBV3-2) combines with J gene TRBJ1-6; 7 nucleotides line up with TRBD1. The CDR3 covers 15 residues. Germline values: CDR1 LGHDT, CDR2 YNNKEL (reference sequence). The V gene end was trimmed by 3 bases and the J gene end by 3 bases; junction bases not matched to a gene: 2.

The V call is TRBV27, the J call TRBJ1-2; 9 bases line up with TRBD1. The CDR3 totals 14 residues. Germline-derived CDR1 and CDR2 are MNHEY and SMNVEV (reference sequence). The V segment lost 2 bases and the J segment 5 bases; nucleotides outside the gene matches: 3. The CDR3 here is CASSLGTGRYGYTF. DNA of the CDR3: TGTGCCAGCAGTTTAGGGACAGGGCGATATGGCTACACCTTC.

V usage is TRBV24-1 and J usage is TRBJ2-3; 8 bases line up with TRBD1. Germline V gene lookup returns CDR1 KGHDR and CDR2 SFDVKD. V lost 3 bases and J lost 4; bases outside the gene matches: 8. The CDR3 sequence is 16 residues long. This CDR3 reads CATSDPRTGRADTQYF. In DNA, the CDR3 is TGTGCCACCAGTGATCCGAGGACAGGGCGGGCAGATACGCAGTATTTT.

The chain has TRBV28 and TRBJ1-2, with D maybe TRBD1 (6 bases). Germline V gene data show CDR1 as MDHEN and CDR2 as SYDVKM. V shed 10 bases and J shed 5 bases, with 20 bases lying between them. The CDR3 contains 14 residues. The CDR3 DNA reads as TGTGCCATCCCCAATTTGGGGGCATTTTATGGCTACACCTTC. Its translation: CAIPNLGAFYGYTF.

V and J are TRBV6-2 or TRBV6-3 and TRBJ1-1; possibly TRBD1 for D (6 bases). This CDR3 spans 13 amino acids. Germline CDR1 and CDR2: MNHEY and SVGEGT. V lost 6 bases, J lost 6 bases, and 14 bases lay in between. The CDR3 sequence is CASSRGGQAEAFF. The CDR3 DNA reads as TGTGCCAGCAGCCGCGGGGGGCAGGCTGAAGCTTTCTTT.

The chain carries TRBV11-3 and TRBJ1-6; D ambiguous. V lost 0 bases, J lost 9 bases, and 6 bases lay in between. CDR1 is SGHNT and CDR2 is YENEEA in the germline V gene. This CDR3 has 13 residues. In DNA, the CDR3 is TGTGCCAGCAGCTTAGATCGGGGTTCACCCCTCCACTTT. Amino acids: CASSLDRGSPLHF. Complete variable domain (other parts from reference TRBV11-3 and TRBJ1-6): EAGVVQSPRYKIIEKKQPVAFWCNPISGHNTLYWYLQNLGQGPELLIRYENEEAVDDSQLPKDRFSAERLKGVDSTLKIQPAELGDSAVYLCASSLDRGSPLHFGNGTRLTVT.

The chain links TRBV2 to TRBJ1-4, with 7 bases matching TRBD1. CDR1 and CDR2 from the germline V gene are SNHLY and FYNNEI. This CDR3 spans 14 amino acids. With V trimmed by 3 bases and J by 4 bases, 2 bases remained unmatched. The CDR3 bases are TGTGCCAGCAGTGAGACAGGGTATAATGAAAAACTGTTTTTT. It codes for CASSETGYNEKLFF. The complete variable domain, with remaining parts taken from reference TRBV2 and TRBJ1-4, reads EPEVTQTPSHQVTQMGQEVILRCVPISNHLYFYWYRQILGQKVEFLVSFYNNEISEKSEIFDDQFSVERPDGSNFTLKIRSTKLEDSAMYFCASSETGYNEKLFFGSGTQLSVL.

This chain uses TRBV7-3 with TRBJ1-2; D is unclear. The germline V gene encodes CDR1 SGHTA and CDR2 FQGTGA. The germline V and J ends were trimmed by 1 base and 0 bases, with 12 bases remaining between them. The CDR3 length is 16 residues. CDR3 in DNA: TGTGCCAGCAGCTTAAACCCGCGGGGAGCTAACTATGGCTACACCTTC. Translating gives CASSLNPRGANYGYTF.

The chain couples TRBV28 to TRBJ1-2; D call uncertain. Germline CDR1 MDHEN, CDR2 SYDVKM. This CDR3 region has 12 residues. V lost 2 bases and J lost 5, with 6 bases in between. For the CDR3, the DNA is TGTGCCAGCAGTTTAGTGCGATATGGCTACACCTTC. Translation: CASSLVRYGYTF.

The rearrangement joins TRBV28 to TRBJ1-1; TRBD1 might be the D (6 bases). Germline CDR1 and CDR2: MDHEN and SYDVKM. V was shortened by 5 bases and J by 3 bases, with 13 bases between the two germline ends. This CDR3 has 14 amino acids. CDR3 nucleotide sequence: TGTGCCAGCAGTAGGGGGTTGGGGGACACTGAAGCTTTCTTT. Translated, it gives CASSRGLGDTEAFF.